The next 28 T cell receptor beta chains were all read from a single sample in a study of early T cells in non-severe SARS-CoV-2 infection. One entry per CDR3 protein, called by TCRdb with MiXCR from the 5' RACE reads. The sample has 50,000 to 60,000 distinct CDR3 sequences, approximately 12% seen once; the top ten hold 1.4%. Input material: whole blood. The receptor source for this set is an adult who was a healthcare worker with PCR-confirmed SARS-CoV-2 infection or an uninfected control (not recorded which).

This chain uses TRBV29-1 with TRBJ2-3; D is uncertain. Deletions cut 4 bases from V and 2 bases from J, with 4 bases between. This CDR3 is 11 amino acids long. Per the germline V gene, CDR1 is SQVTM and CDR2 is ANQGSEA. The CDR3 nucleotides read TGCAGCGTTGGCAACACAGATACGCAGTATTTT. Protein: CSVGNTDTQYF.

The sample holds a few counts of this clonotype. CDR3 sequence: CASNPGVGYGYTF. Written as DNA, the CDR3 is TGTGCCAGTAACCCGGGCGTGGGCTATGGCTACACCTTC. This rearrangement joins TRBV19 to TRBJ1-2; no definite D call. Trimming removed 7 bases at V and 4 bases at J, with 13 bases between. The CDR3 runs to 13 residues. CDR1 LNHDA and CDR2 SQIVND come from the germline V gene (reference sequence).

This clonotype appeared a few times. The V call is TRBV14, the J call TRBJ2-3, with 8 bases lining up with TRBD1. V gave up 1 base and J gave up 0 bases; unmatched junction bases: 3. The V gene's germline CDR1 is SGHDN and CDR2 FVKESK. The CDR3 extends over 16 amino acids. The CDR3 here is CASSQAWDRSTDTQYF. CDR3 bases: TGTGCCAGCAGCCAAGCGTGGGACAGGAGCACAGATACGCAGTATTTT.

This clonotype was seen at least ten times. The chain employs TRBV7-6 and TRBJ2-5, with D maybe TRBD1 (5 bases). V lost 4 bases and J lost 4, with 19 bases in between. Germline loops: CDR1 SGHVS, CDR2 FNYEAQ. The CDR3 covers 16 residues. CDR3 nucleotide sequence: TGTGCCAGCAGCTCAAGACAGAGGCGATCCGGAGAGACCCAGTACTTC. Amino acid sequence: CASSSRQRRSGETQYF. Looking up the rest from reference TRBV7-6 and TRBJ2-5 gives the full variable domain: GAGVSQSPRYKVTKRGQDVALRCDPISGHVSLYWYRQALGQGPEFLTYFNYEAQQDKSGLPNDRFSAERPEGSISTLTIQRTEQRDSAMYRCASSSRQRRSGETQYFGPGTRLLVL.

Only a few counts were recorded for this clonotype. The V call is TRBV11-3, the J call TRBJ2-3; no clear D. The CDR3 has 14 residues. The germline gives CDR1 SGHNT, CDR2 YENEEA. Trimming took off 4 bases at V and 0 bases at J, with 8 bases between the two ends. CDR3 protein: CASSWGASTDTQYF. In nucleotides, the CDR3 is TGTGCCAGCAGCTGGGGTGCTAGCACAGATACGCAGTATTTT.

This clonotype appeared a few times. The genes are TRBV6-1 and TRBJ1-5, with D tentatively TRBD1 (5 bases). V was shortened by 8 bases and J by 0 bases, with 17 bases between the two germline ends. The CDR3 contains 16 residues. Germline V gives CDR1 MNHNS, CDR2 SASEGT. CDR3 sequence (DNA): TGTGCCAGCGAAGGGGTATCCGGCCTTAGCAATCAGCCCCAGCATTTT. Encoded protein: CASEGVSGLSNQPQHF.

Ten or more counts support this clonotype. V usage is TRBV27 and J usage is TRBJ1-6; tentatively, D is TRBD1 (5 bases). The CDR3 runs 15 residues. The germline CDR1 and CDR2 sequences are MNHEY and SMNVEV (reference sequence). V lost 7 bases, J lost 6 bases, and 16 bases lay in between. The CDR3 here is CASTLGWGTNSPLHF. The CDR3, as DNA: TGTGCCAGCACCTTGGGATGGGGGACTAATTCACCCCTCCACTTT.

Regarding this clonotype: Given a much more abundant clone one base away, this may be a read error. The chain recombines TRBV20-1 with TRBJ1-2, with D perhaps TRBD1 (6 bases). This CDR3 contains 15 residues. CDR1 DFQATT and CDR2 SNEGSKA come from the germline V gene (reference sequence). The CDR3 nucleotides read TGCAGTACTAGAGGTTGGACAGACCGCTATTCAGGCTACACCTTC. This encodes CSTRGWTDRYSGYTF.

This clonotype ranks as medium-sized. This chain connects TRBV7-8 to TRBJ2-3; 10 bases fit TRBD2. The germline V gene encodes CDR1 SGHVS and CDR2 FQNEAQ. The V gene end was trimmed by 5 bases and the J gene end by 2 bases; junction bases not matched to a gene: 7. CDR3 length equals 16 residues. The CDR3, as DNA: TGTGCCAGCAGCAGTTTAGCGGGGGGCCACACAGATACGCAGTATTTT. Protein sequence: CASSSLAGGHTDTQYF.

In its sample, this clonotype was seen once. The V call is TRBV6-2 or TRBV6-3, the J call TRBJ2-7; 9 bases line up with TRBD2. From germline, CDR1 is MNHEY and CDR2 SVGEGT. The CDR3 is made up of 13 amino acids. Trimming removed 6 bases from V and 9 bases from J; junction bases left unmatched: 9. CDR3 nucleotides: TGTGCCAGCAGCCCCGCGGGAGGGGGCGTGCAGTACTTC. It yields the protein CASSPAGGGVQYF.

Many counts were recorded for this clonotype. The V call is TRBV5-4, the J call TRBJ2-1; possible D gene TRBD2, 6 bases. Germline loops: CDR1 SGHNT, CDR2 YYREEE (reference sequence). This CDR3 is 14 amino acids long. V was shortened by 0 bases and J by 7 bases, with 11 bases between the two germline ends. The CDR3 reads CASSLETSSNEQFF. The CDR3 DNA is TGTGCCAGCAGCTTGGAAACTAGCAGTAATGAGCAGTTCTTC.

V gene TRBV29-1 combines with J gene TRBJ2-3; a weak D match, TRBD1 (6 bases). Germline lookup yields CDR1 SQVTM and CDR2 ANQGSEA. The ends were cut back, 7 bases at V and 7 bases at J, with 21 bases in the middle. This CDR3 is built from 14 residues. DNA of the CDR3: TGCAGCGCTCTAACGCAGGACAGTAGAAATACGCAGTATTTT. Its translation is CSALTQDSRNTQYF.

The gene calls are TRBV5-6 and TRBJ1-5, with 7 bases identical to TRBD1. The CDR3 has 15 residues. Losses at the gene ends were 2 bases for V and 5 bases for J; bases not matched to a gene: 7. In germline, CDR1 is SGHDT, CDR2 YYEEEE. CDR3 DNA: TGTGCCAGCAGCTTTAGGGCAGGGGGTCATCAGCCCCAGCATTTT. It translates to CASSFRAGGHQPQHF.

This clonotype has ten or more counts. The chain uses TRBV11-1 and TRBJ2-1; maybe TRBD1 (6 bases). This CDR3 spans 15 amino acids. Germline lookup yields CDR1 SGHAT and CDR2 FQDESV (reference sequence). Trimming pared 3 bases from V and 2 bases from J, leaving 11 bases between. CDR3 region: CASSLADRTYNEQFF. CDR3 bases: TGTGCCAGCAGCTTGGCGGACAGAACCTACAATGAGCAGTTCTTC.

This clonotype was seen repeatedly, ten times or more. The chain employs TRBV11-2 and TRBJ1-1; D gene ambiguous. Trimming stripped 1 base from V and 5 bases from J, with 8 bases between. Germline CDR1 is SGHAT and CDR2 is FQNNGV. The CDR3 is made up of 13 amino acids. The CDR3 sequence: CASSLGAGTEAFF. As DNA, the CDR3 is TGTGCCAGCAGCTTAGGGGCCGGGACTGAAGCTTTCTTT. Variable domain in full (rest from reference TRBV11-2 and TRBJ1-1): EAGVAQSPRYKIIEKRQSVAFWCNPISGHATLYWYQQILGQGPKLLIQFQNNGVVDDSQLPKDRFSAERLKGVDSTLKIQPAKLEDSAVYLCASSLGAGTEAFFGQGTRLTVV.

Many counts were recorded for this clonotype. The chain uses TRBV10-2 and TRBJ2-1, with D unclear. Germline V gives CDR1 WSHSY, CDR2 SAAADI. Trimming left V 5 bases short and J 4 bases short, with 6 bases between. The CDR3 contains 12 residues. The CDR3 coding sequence is TGCGCCAGCAGTCTAGGGTACAATGAGCAGTTCTTC. It encodes CASSLGYNEQFF.

In its sample, this clonotype was seen many times. The V gene is TRBV20-1, the J gene TRBJ1-2; no reliable D call. The CDR3 spans 12 residues. Germline CDR1 and CDR2: DFQATT and SNEGSKA (reference sequence). The V and J ends lost 1 base and 7 bases respectively, with 10 bases between them. CDR3 sequence (DNA): TGCAGTGCTAGAGTCAGCGATTTTGGCTACACCTTC. Translated: CSARVSDFGYTF.

This clonotype was observed many times. The chain carries TRBV9 and TRBJ1-1, with D unresolved. From germline, CDR1 is SGDLS and CDR2 YYNGEE. The CDR3 loop spans 15 amino acids. Trimming shortened V by 0 bases and J by 4 bases, and 13 bases separated the two germline ends. The CDR3 bases are TGTGCCAGCAGCGTAGCACACACCTTGGGCACTGAAGCTTTCTTT. It yields the protein CASSVAHTLGTEAFF.

The chain combines TRBV9 with TRBJ1-3; no clear D. V was trimmed by 0 bases and J by 0 bases, leaving 7 bases between them. The CDR3 consists of 15 residues. Germline V CDR1 and CDR2: SGDLS, YYNGEE. Written as DNA, the CDR3 is TGTGCCAGCAGCGTAGGGTCGGACTCTGGAAACACCATATATTTT. This codes for CASSVGSDSGNTIYF.

This clonotype has a count of ten or more. V and J are TRBV10-3 and TRBJ1-1; the D is unclear. The ends were cut back, 6 bases at V and 2 bases at J, with 13 bases in the middle. CDR1 ENHRY and CDR2 SYGVKD come from the germline V gene. This CDR3 has 14 residues. The chain's CDR3 is CAIRTWTGNTEAFF. The CDR3 DNA reads TGTGCCATCAGGACCTGGACGGGAAACACTGAAGCTTTCTTT.

This clonotype was seen more than once but under ten times. The chain has TRBV29-1 and TRBJ2-3; TRBD2 agrees at 10 bases. Per germline, CDR1 SQVTM and CDR2 ANQGSEA. The CDR3 covers 14 residues. As DNA, the CDR3 is TGCAGTGTAGCGGGGGGCATGGGCACAGATACGCAGTATTTT. This codes for CSVAGGMGTDTQYF.

The J gene is TRBJ2-3, the V gene TRBV5-8; D call uncertain. With 0 bases removed from V and 7 bases from J, the gap between germline ends came to 6 bases. In germline, CDR1 is SGHTS, CDR2 YDEGEE. CDR3 length: 12 amino acids. The chain's CDR3 is CASSLDAYTQYF. The CDR3 DNA is TGTGCCAGCAGCTTGGATGCGTATACGCAGTATTTT.

V and J are TRBV11-2 and TRBJ2-3; D uncertain. The germline V gene has CDR1 SGHAT and CDR2 FQNNGV. CDR3 size: 15 residues. Trimming took 0 bases from V and 1 from J, leaving 8 bases between them. The CDR3 bases are TGTGCCAGCAGCTTAGAGTGGGTCGGCACAGATACGCAGTATTTT. This translates into CASSLEWVGTDTQYF.

In this sample, this clonotype turned up a few times. The chain carries TRBV7-6 and TRBJ2-3, with 10 bases that match TRBD2. Germline assignment: CDR1 SGHVS and CDR2 FNYEAQ. This CDR3 is built from 16 residues. With 1 base clipped from V and 5 bases from J, the junction kept 6 bases outside the gene matches. In DNA, the CDR3 is TGTGCCAGCAGCTTAGGCGGACTAGCGGCAGGAGATACGCAGTATTTT. It specifies CASSLGGLAAGDTQYF. The complete variable domain, with remaining parts taken from reference TRBV7-6 and TRBJ2-3, reads GAGVSQSPRYKVTKRGQDVALRCDPISGHVSLYWYRQALGQGPEFLTYFNYEAQQDKSGLPNDRFSAERPEGSISTLTIQRTEQRDSAMYRCASSLGGLAAGDTQYFGPGTRLTVL.

This clonotype has a count of ten or more. The chain is built from TRBV24-1 and TRBJ2-3; the match to TRBD1 covers 10 bases. Germline values: CDR1 KGHDR, CDR2 SFDVKD. J gave up 6 bases and V 7 bases, and 9 bases lay outside the gene matches. The CDR3 sequence is 15 residues long. CDR3 sequence: CATRAGTGDFDTQYF. The CDR3 DNA sequence: TGTGCCACCAGGGCAGGGACAGGGGATTTTGATACGCAGTATTTT.

This clonotype has a handful of counts. This chain uses TRBV23-1 with TRBJ2-7; possibly TRBD1 for D (6 bases). TRBV23-1 is classed as an ORF, of uncertain function. Trimming removed 2 bases at V and 7 bases at J, with 21 bases between. The CDR3 covers 16 residues. The CDR3 DNA sequence: TGCGCCAGCAGTCAACCAAACGATCACAGGGTTTGGGAGCAGTACTTC. It encodes CASSQPNDHRVWEQYF.

This clonotype was detected many times. V is TRBV12-3 or TRBV12-4 and J is TRBJ2-7; 9 bases are a match to TRBD1. J was trimmed by 6 bases and V by 6 bases; bases with no gene match: 9. CDR3 size: 14 residues. CDR3 coding DNA: TGTGCCAGCAGAGAAACCGGGGACAGGGTCGAGCAGTACTTC. It specifies CASRETGDRVEQYF.

This clonotype was recorded at least ten times. CDR3 nucleotides: TGTGCCAGCAGCCAAGGAGGAATCACGCCCAATTCACCCCTCCACTTT. It specifies CASSQGGITPNSPLHF. The rearrangement links TRBV4-2 to TRBJ1-6; D not certain. Germline CDR1 is LGHNA and CDR2 is YNFKEQ. Trimming took 1 base from V and 7 from J, leaving 14 bases between them. The CDR3 consists of 16 residues.